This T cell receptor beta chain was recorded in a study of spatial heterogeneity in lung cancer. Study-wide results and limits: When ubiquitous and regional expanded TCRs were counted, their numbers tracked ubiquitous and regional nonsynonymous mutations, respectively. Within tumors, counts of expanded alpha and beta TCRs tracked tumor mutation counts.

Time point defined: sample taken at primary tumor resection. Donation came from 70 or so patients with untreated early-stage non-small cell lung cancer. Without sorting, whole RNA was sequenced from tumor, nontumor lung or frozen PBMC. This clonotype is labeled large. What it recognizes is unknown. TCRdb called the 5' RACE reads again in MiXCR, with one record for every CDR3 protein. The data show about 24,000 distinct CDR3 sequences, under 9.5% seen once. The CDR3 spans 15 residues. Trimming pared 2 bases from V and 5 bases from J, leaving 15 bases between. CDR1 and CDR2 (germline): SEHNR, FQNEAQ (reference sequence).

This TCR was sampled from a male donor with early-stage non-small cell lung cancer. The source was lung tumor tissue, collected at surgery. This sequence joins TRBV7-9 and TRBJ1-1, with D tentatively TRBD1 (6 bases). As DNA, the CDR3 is TGTGCCAGCAGCTTATCTTCAGGGGTCAAAACTGAAGCTTTCTTT. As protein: CASSLSSGVKTEAFF.